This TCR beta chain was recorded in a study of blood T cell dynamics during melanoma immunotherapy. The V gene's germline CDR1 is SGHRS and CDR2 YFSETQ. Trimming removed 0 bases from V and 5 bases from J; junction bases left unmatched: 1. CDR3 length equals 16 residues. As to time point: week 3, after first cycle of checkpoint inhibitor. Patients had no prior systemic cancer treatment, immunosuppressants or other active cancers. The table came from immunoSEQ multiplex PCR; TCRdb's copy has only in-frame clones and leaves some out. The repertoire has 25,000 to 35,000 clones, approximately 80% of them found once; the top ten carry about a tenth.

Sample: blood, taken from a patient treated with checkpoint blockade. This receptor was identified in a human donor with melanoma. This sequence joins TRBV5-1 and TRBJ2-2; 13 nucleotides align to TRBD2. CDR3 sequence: CASSLVGLAGTGELFF. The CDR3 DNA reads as TGCGCCAGCAGCTTGGTGGGACTAGCGGGGACCGGGGAGCTGTTTTTT.